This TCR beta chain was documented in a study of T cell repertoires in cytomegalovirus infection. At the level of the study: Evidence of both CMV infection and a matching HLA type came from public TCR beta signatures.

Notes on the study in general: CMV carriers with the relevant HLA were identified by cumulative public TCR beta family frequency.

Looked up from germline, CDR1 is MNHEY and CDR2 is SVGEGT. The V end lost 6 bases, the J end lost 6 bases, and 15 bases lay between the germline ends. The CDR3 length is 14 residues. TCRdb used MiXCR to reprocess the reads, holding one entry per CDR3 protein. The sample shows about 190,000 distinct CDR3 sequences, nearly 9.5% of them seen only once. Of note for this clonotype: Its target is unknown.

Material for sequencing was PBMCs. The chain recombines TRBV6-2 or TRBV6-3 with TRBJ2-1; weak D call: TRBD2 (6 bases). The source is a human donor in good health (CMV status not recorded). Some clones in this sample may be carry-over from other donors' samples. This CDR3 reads CASRDGGSSNEQFF. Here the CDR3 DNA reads TGTGCCAGCAGGGATGGAGGGTCCAGCAATGAGCAGTTCTTC.